Listed here is a single T cell receptor beta chain. Trimming shortened V by 3 bases and J by 2 bases, and 8 bases separated the two germline ends. The CDR3 length is 13 residues. Germline V gene sequence: CDR1 SQVTM, CDR2 ANQGSEA. As the library was built, unique molecular identifiers were attached to individual cDNA molecules. In the original workflow: A typical sample had 93,000 or so TCRs, with 23,224 to 690,600 overall. TCRdb independently ran MiXCR on the RACE reads; one entry per CDR3 protein. These V and J calls derive from TCRdb rather than the authors' analysis. The table has tens of thousands of distinct CDR3 sequences, about 10% seen once; the top ten hold less than 6.5%. Noted time point: pre-sensitization, week 0. This sample's treatment: therapeutic diphenylcyclopropenone sensitization with weekly scalp DPC. The sample is drawn from a study of human T cells and chemical hapten exposure. Study context: Sensitizing treatment utilized 2% DPC over a roughly 2 cm by roughly 2 cm portion of upper inner arm skin. Each patch test put 0.01% DPC on the upper back, and results were read at 6 days.

The sample was whole blood, taken in connection with sensitization to the hapten diphenylcyclopropenone (DPC). This TCR derives from a man aged 25 to 45 with alopecia areata. Some clones in this sample may be carry-over from other donors' samples. This chain connects TRBV29-1 to TRBJ2-1; no clear D. CDR3 bases: TGCAGCGTTGATCGGATCGCCTACAATGAGCAGTTCTTC. It specifies CSVDRIAYNEQFF.